This passage covers 25 T cell receptor beta chains from one sample sequenced in a study of blood T cell repertoires in COVID-19. Generated by immunoSEQ multiplex PCR, the TCRdb table keeps only in-frame clones and is missing some. The repertoire holds 180,000 or so clones, with around 80% as singletons. Specimen: peripheral blood. The receptors were gathered from a woman older than 75 with active or convalescent COVID-19.

This chain's CDR3 is CASSPGGDTEAFF. CDR3 coding DNA: TGTGCCAGCAGTCCAGGGGGAGACACTGAAGCTTTCTTT. The rearrangement links TRBV12-3 or TRBV12-4 to TRBJ1-1; 7 nucleotides agree with TRBD1. Trimming cost V 5 bases and J 3 bases; bases outside gene matches: 3. The CDR3 sequence is 13 residues long.

The genes are TRBV6-5 and TRBJ1-2; 7 bases are shared with TRBD1. Germline V lookup: CDR1 MNHEY, CDR2 SVGAGI. Germline trimming cut 4 bases from V and 8 bases from J; bases unmatched to any gene: 4. This CDR3 has 12 amino acids. Here the CDR3 DNA reads TGTGCCAGCAGTTCACGGACAGGCGGCTACACCTTC. As protein: CASSSRTGGYTF.

The V gene is TRBV6-2 or TRBV6-3, the J gene TRBJ1-6; D is undetermined. The V gene lost 5 bases and the J gene lost 10 bases, with 12 bases spanning the gap. This CDR3 is 13 amino acids long. Germline CDR1 is MNHEY and CDR2 is SVGEGT. The CDR3 protein is CASSGRDPSPLHF. In DNA, the CDR3 is TGTGCCAGCAGTGGCCGGGATCCCTCACCCCTCCACTTT.

The V gene is TRBV19, the J gene TRBJ1-2; D call uncertain. Germline lookup yields CDR1 LNHDA and CDR2 SQIVND (reference sequence). The CDR3 totals 12 residues. Trimming left V 5 bases short and J 10 bases short, with 14 bases between. CDR3 nucleotide sequence: TGTGCCAGTAGTTACGGGGTTGGAGACTACACCTTC. Amino acids: CASSYGVGDYTF.

The J gene is TRBJ2-2, the V gene TRBV28; tentative D call: TRBD2 (7 bases). Between the trimmed V and J ends, which lost 6 bases and 7 bases, there was a span of 15 bases. CDR1 and CDR2 from the germline V gene are MDHEN and SYDVKM. The CDR3 loop spans 14 amino acids. CDR3 bases: TGTGCCAGCAGCGACGGGGGGCGGGGCGGGGAGCTGTTTTTT. Encoded protein: CASSDGGRGGELFF.

The chain employs TRBV30 and TRBJ1-1; 7 bases map to TRBD1. The V and J ends lost 0 bases and 5 bases, in that order; junction bases with no gene match: 6. CDR3 length: 14 residues. Germline V gives CDR1 GTSNPN, CDR2 SVGIG (reference sequence). The CDR3 region is CAWSVARGRTEAFF. The DNA for the CDR3 is TGTGCCTGGAGTGTAGCCAGGGGGAGAACTGAAGCTTTCTTT.

This chain uses TRBV11-3 with TRBJ2-2, with 13 bases matching TRBD2. This CDR3 has 17 amino acids. Losses at the gene ends were 5 bases for V and 1 base for J; bases not matched to a gene: 4. CDR1 SGHNT and CDR2 YENEEA come from the germline V gene. CDR3 nucleotide sequence: TGTGCCAGCAGCGCGTGGACTAGCGGGGGGAACACCGGGGAGCTGTTTTTT. Translated: CASSAWTSGGNTGELFF.

The rearrangement links TRBV2 to TRBJ2-7; D might be TRBD1 (6 bases). Germline CDR1 SNHLY, CDR2 FYNNEI. V lost 1 base and J lost 1, with 14 bases in between. The CDR3 spans 16 residues. The CDR3, as DNA: TGTGCCAGCAGTGAAGTTGTATGGACAGAATCCTACGAGCAGTACTTC. It is translated as CASSEVVWTESYEQYF.

The chain uses TRBV4-1 and TRBJ1-3, with D perhaps TRBD1 (6 bases). Trimming shortened V by 0 bases and J by 5 bases, and 11 bases separated the two germline ends. CDR1 and CDR2 from the germline V gene are MGHRA and YSYEKL. The length of the CDR3 is 15 residues. The CDR3 coding sequence is TGCGCCAGCAGCCAAGAAGGACAGCCCCGAAACACCATATATTTT. Encoded protein: CASSQEGQPRNTIYF.

This clone was picked up one time. The gene calls are TRBV6-5 and TRBJ2-5; 7 positions agree with TRBD1. V lost 6 bases to trimming and J lost 5 bases; unmatched junction nucleotides: 12. The CDR3 has 15 residues. The germline V gene encodes CDR1 MNHEY and CDR2 SVGAGI. The CDR3, as DNA: TGTGCCAGCAGCCCCGAGGGGGCTTGGGCGGAGACCCAGTACTTC. Translation gives CASSPEGAWAETQYF.

This clone was recorded only once. This chain uses TRBV28 with TRBJ1-5; 7 positions agree with TRBD1. Losses at the gene ends were 5 bases for V and 5 bases for J; bases not matched to a gene: 6. Germline V gene data show CDR1 as MDHEN and CDR2 as SYDVKM. There are 14 residues in the CDR3. The CDR3 DNA follows: TGTGCCAGCAGTCTCTGGACAGGCTATCAGCCCCAGCATTTT. Amino acids: CASSLWTGYQPQHF.

This clone came up a few times. The chain combines TRBV19 with TRBJ1-5, with D maybe TRBD1 (6 bases). Trimming cost V 2 bases and J 9 bases, with 17 bases left between them. The CDR3 extends over 15 amino acids. The germline V gene encodes CDR1 LNHDA and CDR2 SQIVND (reference sequence). The CDR3 protein is CASSIYREGVVPQHF. The CDR3 nucleotides read TGTGCCAGTAGTATATACAGGGAGGGTGTGGTGCCCCAGCATTTT.

In nucleotides, the CDR3 is TGTGCCAGCAGCTTGTACCTCGCTAGGGGTGAAGCTTTCTTT. It translates to CASSLYLARGEAFF. The chain is built from TRBV5-6 and TRBJ1-1; tentatively, D is TRBD1 (5 bases). This CDR3 is 14 amino acids long. With 1 base removed from V and 7 bases from J, the gap between germline ends came to 14 bases. The V gene's germline CDR1 is SGHDT and CDR2 YYEEEE.

The chain links TRBV3-1 (or the pseudogene TRBV3-2) to TRBJ2-5, with D maybe TRBD2 (5 bases). The length of the CDR3 is 14 residues. V lost 6 bases to trimming and J lost 10 bases, with 21 bases between them. Germline lookup yields CDR1 LGHDT and CDR2 YNNKEL (reference sequence). CDR3 residues: CASRRMLGVRGQYF. The CDR3 DNA reads TGTGCCAGCAGGCGTATGCTCGGGGTTAGAGGCCAGTACTTC.

The chain has TRBV7-8 and TRBJ2-7; 7 bases align to TRBD2. Trimming took 6 bases from V and 4 from J; bases not matched to a gene: 12. CDR1 and CDR2 from the germline V gene are SGHVS and FQNEAQ. This CDR3 is built from 15 residues. CDR3 residues: CASSPRGTGGYEQYF. The CDR3 DNA sequence: TGTGCCAGCAGTCCTCGGGGAACGGGGGGATACGAGCAGTACTTC.

CDR3 in DNA: TGTGCCAGCAGCCCCCGGTTAGCTCCCGGGGAGCTGTTTTTT. It is translated as CASSPRLAPGELFF. The chain joins TRBV11-1 to TRBJ2-2; no clear D. V lost 5 bases to trimming and J lost 6 bases, with 13 bases between them. Germline values: CDR1 SGHAT, CDR2 FQDESV (reference sequence). The CDR3 totals 14 residues.

The genes are TRBV11-2 and TRBJ1-2, with TRBD1 matching 7 bases. There are 12 residues in the CDR3. The germline gives CDR1 SGHAT, CDR2 FQNNGV. V dropped 5 bases and J dropped 7; count of bases not matched to a gene: 4. CDR3 residues: CASSVQGSGYTF. The CDR3 DNA reads TGTGCCAGCAGCGTACAGGGGTCTGGCTACACCTTC.

The V call is TRBV6-5, the J call TRBJ1-2; D might be TRBD1 (6 bases). Trimming took off 8 bases at V and 4 bases at J, with 17 bases between the two ends. The CDR3 runs to 14 residues. Germline lookup yields CDR1 MNHEY and CDR2 SVGAGI. The CDR3 coding sequence is TGTGCCAGCGGTTGGGGGCGTACTCTCTATGGCTACACCTTC. Amino acid sequence: CASGWGRTLYGYTF.

The chain has TRBV5-1 and TRBJ1-2; TRBD1 aligns across 7 bases. Germline loops: CDR1 SGHRS, CDR2 YFSETQ. V lost 2 bases, J lost 6 bases, and 16 bases stayed unmatched. The CDR3 spans 17 residues. The chain's CDR3 is CASSFSTGRMARHGYTF. The DNA of the CDR3 is TGCGCCAGCAGCTTCTCGACAGGGAGGATGGCTCGGCATGGCTACACCTTC.

V and J are TRBV19 and TRBJ2-3; 9 positions agree with TRBD2. V lost 3 bases and J lost 2; bases outside the gene matches: 6. CDR1 is LNHDA, CDR2 SQIVND, per germline (reference sequence). This CDR3 is built from 16 residues. CDR3 residues: CASSMGLAGHTDTQYF. CDR3 DNA sequence: TGTGCCAGTAGTATGGGCCTAGCGGGGCACACAGATACGCAGTATTTT.

This clone was seen more than once but under ten times. This chain's CDR3 is CASNTGTGGGQPQHF. The CDR3 DNA sequence: TGTGCCAGCAATACCGGGACAGGGGGCGGTCAGCCCCAGCATTTT. The chain carries TRBV6-6 and TRBJ1-5; 12 bases line up with TRBD1. The CDR3 has 15 amino acids. Per the germline V gene, CDR1 is MNHNY and CDR2 is SVGAGI (reference sequence). V trimming: 7 bases; J trimming: 6 bases; junction bases outside the gene matches: 7.

The rearrangement joins TRBV18 to TRBJ1-2; 7 bases align to TRBD1. After removal of 3 bases from V and 8 bases from J, the junction contained 6 bases not matched to a gene. CDR3 length: 13 residues. From germline, CDR1 is KGHSH and CDR2 LQKENI. CDR3 DNA: TGTGCCAGCTCACCCTCACAGGGGAACGGCTACACCTTC. It translates to CASSPSQGNGYTF.

In DNA form, the CDR3 reads TGTGCCGGGCAAGACGGAAAGGCAGGGGTGCAGTATTTT. Protein sequence: CAGQDGKAGVQYF. This chain links TRBV2 with TRBJ2-3; TRBD1 is a possible D gene (6 bases). CDR1 and CDR2 (germline): SNHLY, FYNNEI. This CDR3 comprises 13 residues. Between the trimmed V and J ends, which lost 11 bases and 11 bases, there was a span of 23 bases. Full variable domain (missing parts from reference TRBV2 and TRBJ2-3): EPEVTQTPSHQVTQMGQEVILRCVPISNHLYFYWYRQILGQKVEFLVSFYNNEISEKSEIFDDQFSVERPDGSNFTLKIRSTKLEDSAMYFCAGQDGKAGVQYFGPGTRLTVL.

The chain recombines TRBV29-1 with TRBJ1-4; D possibly corresponds to TRBD1 (5 bases). V lost 6 bases and J lost 7, with 24 bases in between. This CDR3 has 16 amino acids. Per the germline V gene, CDR1 is SQVTM and CDR2 is ANQGSEA. The CDR3 DNA reads TGCAGCGTCGAAAGGGGCAGGGCCGGGAGCGGTGAAAAACTGTTTTTT. The encoded protein is CSVERGRAGSGEKLFF.

The chain employs TRBV10-1 and TRBJ2-1, with D unresolved. This CDR3 has 14 residues. Per the germline V gene, CDR1 is WNHNN and CDR2 is SYGVQD (reference sequence). V lost 0 bases and J lost 5, with 8 bases in between. CDR3 sequence reads: CASSESPRHNEQFF. The CDR3 region has the DNA TGCGCCAGCAGTGAGTCGCCGCGTCACAATGAGCAGTTCTTC.